A selection of T cell receptor beta chains follows, all from one sample in a study of metastatic and nonmetastatic thyroid tumors. TCRdb re-clonotyped the PCR reads through MiXCR. The data hold about 20,000 clones, with 11% observed a single time. The sample consisted of blood. These receptors all stem from a female donor with papillary thyroid cancer or a benign thyroid nodule (not recorded which). Some clones in this sample may be carry-over from other donors' samples. CDR3s include the opening cysteine and the closing phenylalanine or tryptophan. D genes are given only for firm matches. Clone sizes are given selectively: once, few, many, or a class where the clone is expanded.

j_call clone_size d_call v_call cdr3_nt cdr3_aa
TRBJ2-2 few . TRBV18 TGTGCCAGCTCACCACGGGACGATCCAACCGGGGAGCTGTTTTTT CASSPRDDPTGELFF
TRBJ2-7 medium-sized . TRBV25-1 TGTGCCAGCAGTCTAACAAGGTGGCAGGGGCTCGACGAGCAGTACTTC CASSLTRWQGLDEQYF
TRBJ2-1 many TRBD2 TRBV6-1 TGTGCCAGCAGTTCCAGCGGGAGGGGCTACAATGAGCAGTTCTTC CASSSSGRGYNEQFF
TRBJ2-1 many . TRBV25-1 TGTGCCAGCAGTGAATGGGGTAGCGGTAACTACAATGAGCAGTTCTTC CASSEWGSGNYNEQFF
TRBJ2-3 medium-sized TRBD2 TRBV6-6 TGTGCCAGCAGTTACCGGGGGGGCACAGATACGCAGTATTTT CASSYRGGTDTQYF
TRBJ1-5 . TRBD1 TRBV4-1 TGTGCCAGCAGCCATGTAAGTAAGGGACAGCGGAATCAGCCCCAGCATTTT CASSHVSKGQRNQPQHF
TRBJ1-4 . . TRBV30 TGTGCCTGGAGCCCTGGGGCAGGAGAAAAACTGTTTTTT CAWSPGAGEKLFF
TRBJ2-1 many TRBD2 TRBV20-1 TGCAGTGCCCCCCGGCTAGCGGATTACAATGAGCAGTTCTTC CSAPRLADYNEQFF
TRBJ1-2 many . TRBV20-1 TGCAGTGCTAGAGGCTTAGGGAGGAGTGGCTACACCTTC CSARGLGRSGYTF
TRBJ2-1 many . TRBV2 TGTGCCAGCAGTGATGGGGACAATGAGCAGTTCTTC CASSDGDNEQFF
TRBJ2-7 many . TRBV3-1 TGTGCCAGCAGCCAAGGGAGTCACGAGCAGTACTTC CASSQGSHEQYF
TRBJ2-1 many TRBD2 TRBV7-2 TGTGCCAGCAGCTTAATAGCGGGGCGCTTCGATGAGCAGTTCTTC CASSLIAGRFDEQFF
TRBJ1-5 . . TRBV6-1 TGTGCCAGCAGCACTAGCTTGAGCAATCAGCCCCAGCATTTT CASSTSLSNQPQHF
TRBJ2-3 many TRBD2 TRBV4-3 TGCGCCAGCAGTACTAGCGGGAGAAGGACAGATACGCAGTATTTT CASSTSGRRTDTQYF
TRBJ2-7 medium-sized . TRBV28 TGTGCCAGCAGTTCTCGTTTGGGATCCTACGAGCAGTACTTC CASSSRLGSYEQYF
TRBJ1-2 many . TRBV20-1 TGCAGTGCTAGCTGGGGAGATAATGGCTACACCTTC CSASWGDNGYTF
TRBJ2-1 many . TRBV19 TGTGCCATCCTCTCCGGGCGGGAAAACTCCTACAATGAGCAGTTCTTC CAILSGRENSYNEQFF
TRBJ1-2 many . TRBV5-6 TGTGCCAGCAGCTTTGGACACTCCAACTATGGCTACACCTTC CASSFGHSNYGYTF
TRBJ2-7 many . TRBV7-9 TGTGCCAGCAGCCCGATAACCCACTACGAGCAGTACTTC CASSPITHYEQYF
TRBJ2-2 . TRBD1 TRBV7-8 TGTGCCAGCAGCTTACAGGACAGGGCGAACACCGGGGAGCTGTTTTTT CASSLQDRANTGELFF
TRBJ2-5 few . TRBV6-5 TGTGCCAGCAGTTACTCGTGGGCCATGGAGAGCCAAGGGACCCAGTACTTC CASSYSWAMESQGTQYF
TRBJ2-1 . . TRBV6-5 TGTGCCAGCAGTTACTCCGGCGGGGATTACAATGAGCAGTTCTTC CASSYSGGDYNEQFF
TRBJ1-5 many TRBD1 TRBV2 TGTGCCAGCAGTGAAGCGCTGGACAGGATGGATGGGAATCAGCCCCAGCATTTT CASSEALDRMDGNQPQHF
TRBJ1-3 many . TRBV14 TGTGCCAGCAGCCTGGGAATGGACAGCCTCTCTGGAAACACCATATATTTT CASSLGMDSLSGNTIYF
TRBJ2-7 few . TRBV6-4 TGTGCCAGCAGCCCCTGGGGGGATGGGGAGCAGTACTTC CASSPWGDGEQYF
TRBJ1-5 many TRBD1 TRBV19 TGTGCCAGTAGTATGGCAGGGGGTATCAATCAGCCCCAGCATTTT CASSMAGGINQPQHF
TRBJ2-7 many . TRBV5-1 TGCGCCAGCAGCTTGGCAACCTCCTACGAGCAGTACTTC CASSLATSYEQYF
TRBJ2-7 many . TRBV2 TGTGCCAGCAAGGCGGGTGCCGGGGGAGAGCAGTACTTC CASKAGAGGEQYF
TRBJ2-2 medium-sized TRBD2 TRBV6-4 TGTGCCAGTTCTCCGGGACTAGACACCGGGGAGCTGTTTTTT CASSPGLDTGELFF
TRBJ1-2 few . TRBV6-1 TGTGCCAGCATGCGGGGCAGGGCTAGAACCCAGGATGGCTACACCTTC CASMRGRARTQDGYTF
TRBJ2-3 few . TRBV30 TGTGCCTGGAGTGCTACCGACCCCTCGGGGCAGTACTTT CAWSATDPSGQYF
TRBJ2-7 many . TRBV20-1 TGCAGTGCCACTAGTTCCCTCTCCTCCTACGAGCAGTACTTC CSATSSLSSYEQYF
TRBJ2-1 . . TRBV27 TGTGCCAGCAGTCCCCGCGGCGGATACAATGAGCAGCTCTTC CASSPRGGYNEQLF
TRBJ2-5 . . TRBV12-3/TRBV12-4 TGTGCCAGCAGTTTAGGGGCAGGTAGGCCAGAGACACAGTACTTC CASSLGAGRPETQYF
TRBJ2-5 . . TRBV5-4 TGTGCCAGCAGCTTGGGTAGTAGGGGTGTAAAAGGGACCCAGTACTTC CASSLGSRGVKGTQYF
TRBJ2-2 medium-sized TRBD2 TRBV25-1 TGTGCCAGCAGCGGCGGGAGAAATACCGGGGAGCTGTTTTTT CASSGGRNTGELFF
TRBJ2-7 many TRBD1 TRBV11-3 TGTGCCAGCAGTGATACCGGGACAGGGGCCTACGAGCAGTACTTC CASSDTGTGAYEQYF
TRBJ2-1 many . TRBV6-1 TGTGCCACCGGACAGTCCTACAATGAGCAGTTCTTC CATGQSYNEQFF
TRBJ1-1 many . TRBV11-1 TGTGCCAGCAGCTTAACACACCCGAACACTGAAGCTTTCTTT CASSLTHPNTEAFF
TRBJ2-5 many . TRBV7-2 TGTGCCAGCAGCCCCACAGCGGGAGAGACCCAGTACTTC CASSPTAGETQYF
TRBJ2-2 . TRBD2 TRBV11-2 TGTGCCAGCGGGCGACCGGGACTAGCGGTCGGGGATCTGTTTTTT CASGRPGLAVGDLFF
TRBJ2-7 many . TRBV2 TGTGCCAGCAGTGACGGATCCTACGAGCAGTACTTC CASSDGSYEQYF
TRBJ2-7 medium-sized . TRBV6-2/TRBV6-3 TGTGCCAGCAGTCCCTATTCGTCCGGGTCCTACGAGCAGTACTTC CASSPYSSGSYEQYF
TRBJ2-5 many TRBD2 TRBV6-1 TGTGCCAGCAAAATCCCCGGGACTAGCGGGAGACAAGAGACCCAGTACTTC CASKIPGTSGRQETQYF
TRBJ2-7 many . TRBV4-1 TGCGCCAGCAGCCAAGTTCAGATGCAGGGGCGACCCTACGAGCAGTACTTC CASSQVQMQGRPYEQYF
TRBJ2-7 few . TRBV6-1 TGTGCCAGCAGTGAAGACTCCGGGGGATCCTACGAGCAGTACTTC CASSEDSGGSYEQYF
TRBJ1-5 . . TRBV6-2/TRBV6-3 TGTGCCAGCATTTACCAAGGAGTGAGTCAGCCCCAGCATTTT CASIYQGVSQPQHF
TRBJ2-1 medium-sized TRBD1 TRBV6-6 TGTGCCAGCAGTCATTGGACAGGGGGCGCTCCCTACAATGAGCAGTTCTTC CASSHWTGGAPYNEQFF
TRBJ1-2 many . TRBV7-9 TGTGCCAGCAGCCAAGTCATGGGATATGGCTACACCTTC CASSQVMGYGYTF
TRBJ1-6 medium-sized . TRBV6-2/TRBV6-3 TGTGCCAGCAGCCCGGACACGGACCGACTTTATTCACCCCTCCACTTT CASSPDTDRLYSPLHF
TRBJ2-3 many . TRBV10-3 TGTGCCATCAGCCTAAATCCTGGCACAGATACGCAGTATTTT CAISLNPGTDTQYF
TRBJ2-3 many . TRBV11-3 TGTGCCAGCAGCTTAGGTCCGATCACAGATACGCAGTATTTT CASSLGPITDTQYF
TRBJ2-1 . TRBD2 TRBV4-3 TGCGCCAGCAGCCAAAGACGGGTGGGGCGGGGGACCTACAATGAGCAGTTCTTC CASSQRRVGRGTYNEQFF
TRBJ2-7 . . TRBV7-8 TGTGCCAGCAACTTAAATCGGGAGACCTTATACTACGAGCAGTACTTC CASNLNRETLYYEQYF